These 24 T cell receptor beta chains were sequenced from one sample in a study of early T cells in non-severe SARS-CoV-2 infection. TCRdb itself ran the 5' RACE reads through MiXCR, one entry per CDR3 protein. The sample lists more than 55,000 distinct CDR3 sequences, around 13% seen once, with 7.5% to 10% in the top ten. The material sequenced was whole blood, taken at baseline. These receptors were taken from an adult who was a healthcare worker with PCR-confirmed SARS-CoV-2 infection or an uninfected control (not recorded which).

In its sample, this clonotype was seen many times. The V and J genes are TRBV6-2 or TRBV6-3 and TRBJ2-1; the D is unclear. The CDR3 contains 17 residues. The germline gives CDR1 MNHEY, CDR2 SVGEGT. V lost 0 bases to trimming and J lost 0 bases, with 12 bases between them. The CDR3 here is CASSYSKGPSSYNEQFF. CDR3 nucleotides: TGTGCCAGCAGTTACTCGAAAGGGCCTAGCTCCTACAATGAGCAGTTCTTC.

This clonotype was found a few times. This chain joins TRBV7-6 and TRBJ1-6; 9 positions agree with TRBD1. Germline assignment: CDR1 SGHVS and CDR2 FNYEAQ. The CDR3 is 17 amino acids. V dropped 1 base and J dropped 11; count of bases not matched to a gene: 12. In DNA, the CDR3 is TGTGCCAGCAGCTTAGGGGCTCCGGGACAGGGAAGTCCACCCCTCCACTTT. It yields the protein CASSLGAPGQGSPPLHF.

This clonotype was observed a few times. This sequence joins TRBV5-1 and TRBJ2-3; D possibly corresponds to TRBD1 (6 bases). CDR1 and CDR2 (germline): SGHRS, YFSETQ. V shed 3 bases and J shed 3 bases, with 8 bases lying between them. The CDR3 is 13 residues long. The CDR3 DNA reads as TGCGCCAGCAGCTCAGGACAGACAGATACGCAGTATTTT. It yields the protein CASSSGQTDTQYF.

This clonotype appeared a few times. The V call is TRBV7-2, the J call TRBJ1-1, with TRBD1 identical over 7 bases. CDR1 and CDR2 from the germline V gene are SGHTA and FQGNSA. There are 16 residues in the CDR3. With 7 bases clipped from V and 4 bases from J, the junction kept 15 bases outside the gene matches. CDR3: CASTLGTQGPGTEAFF. The CDR3 nucleotides are TGTGCCAGCACCCTCGGCACACAGGGGCCGGGCACTGAAGCTTTCTTT.

This clonotype was seen many times. The chain carries TRBV6-5 and TRBJ2-2, with 9 bases lining up with TRBD1. The trim removed 6 bases at V and 4 bases at J, leaving 6 bases unmatched. Germline V CDR1 and CDR2: MNHEY, SVGAGI. There are 15 residues in the CDR3. DNA for the CDR3: TGTGCCAGCAGACGTGGACAGGGGAGCACCGGGGAGCTGTTTTTT. Encoded protein: CASRRGQGSTGELFF.

This clonotype was detected a few times. The V call is TRBV20-1, the J call TRBJ2-3; D not resolved. This CDR3 has 13 residues. V dropped 3 bases and J dropped 0 bases, with 7 bases sitting between them. Germline loops: CDR1 DFQATT, CDR2 SNEGSKA (reference sequence). CDR3 sequence reads: CSARGTSTDTQYF. DNA of the CDR3: TGCAGTGCTAGGGGAACTAGCACAGATACGCAGTATTTT.

This clonotype was found many times. V usage is TRBV11-2 and J usage is TRBJ2-1, with 9 bases fitting TRBD1. V lost 1 base and J lost 9; bases outside the gene matches: 4. CDR1 and CDR2 (germline): SGHAT, FQNNGV. CDR3 size: 14 residues. The CDR3 here is CASSLGTGEREQFF. The CDR3 nucleotides read TGTGCCAGCAGCTTAGGGACAGGGGAGCGTGAGCAGTTCTTC. Using reference TRBV11-2 and TRBJ2-1 for the parts outside the CDR3, the full variable domain is EAGVAQSPRYKIIEKRQSVAFWCNPISGHATLYWYQQILGQGPKLLIQFQNNGVVDDSQLPKDRFSAERLKGVDSTLKIQPAKLEDSAVYLCASSLGTGEREQFFGPGTRLTVL.

The V gene is TRBV4-3, the J gene TRBJ2-1, with 9 bases that match TRBD2. Germline trimming cut 0 bases from V and 7 bases from J; bases unmatched to any gene: 7. Germline V gene sequence: CDR1 LGHNA, CDR2 YSLEER. This CDR3 has 16 amino acids. The CDR3 DNA sequence: TGCGCCAGCAGCCAAGAAAAGCTAGCGGGGAATAATGAGCAGTTCTTC. Translating it yields CASSQEKLAGNNEQFF.

This clonotype came up a few times. The chain links TRBV5-6 to TRBJ1-3; 10 positions match TRBD1. Germline lookup yields CDR1 SGHDT and CDR2 YYEEEE. There are 16 residues in the CDR3. V shed 3 bases, J shed 4 bases, and the junction held 7 bases outside the gene matches. CDR3 nucleotide sequence: TGTGCCAGCAGCTCGATGCGGGACAGGGGCGGAAACACCATATATTTT. The encoded protein is CASSSMRDRGGNTIYF.

The V and J genes are TRBV7-2 and TRBJ2-5; 8 bases line up with TRBD2. CDR1 is SGHTA, CDR2 FQGNSA, per germline. With 6 bases clipped from V and 0 bases from J, the junction kept 6 bases outside the gene matches. This CDR3 comprises 15 residues. The CDR3 nucleotides are TGTGCCAGCAGGCCTCGACTAGCGTACCAAGAGACCCAGTACTTC. It yields the protein CASRPRLAYQETQYF. The full variable domain, rest sourced from reference TRBV7-2 and TRBJ2-5, is GAGVSQSPSNKVTEKGKDVELRCDPISGHTALYWYRQSLGQGLEFLIYFQGNSAPDKSGLPSDRFSAERTGGSVSTLTIQRTQQEDSAVYLCASRPRLAYQETQYFGPGTRLLVL.

This chain uses TRBV27 with TRBJ2-7; TRBD2 matches at 9 bases. V shed 3 bases, J shed 4 bases, and the junction held 4 bases outside the gene matches. The CDR3 sequence is 14 residues long. Germline lookup yields CDR1 MNHEY and CDR2 SMNVEV (reference sequence). This CDR3 reads CASSFTSGLYEQYF. In DNA form, the CDR3 reads TGTGCCAGCAGTTTCACTAGCGGGCTGTACGAGCAGTACTTC.

This clonotype was observed many times. The rearrangement uses TRBV29-1 and TRBJ1-5, with 8 bases identical to TRBD1. The CDR3 is 13 residues long. With 6 bases clipped from V and 3 bases from J, the junction kept 4 bases outside the gene matches. Germline lookup yields CDR1 SQVTM and CDR2 ANQGSEA. The CDR3 region is CSVTDRDNQPQHF. In DNA, the CDR3 is TGCAGCGTGACGGACAGGGACAATCAGCCCCAGCATTTT.

The rearrangement joins TRBV12-3 or TRBV12-4 to TRBJ1-4; no clear D. This CDR3 is 13 amino acids long. V gave up 2 bases and J gave up 8 bases, with 9 bases separating them. The chain's CDR3 is CASSLFGREKLFF. CDR3 DNA: TGTGCCAGCAGTTTATTTGGACGCGAAAAACTGTTTTTT.

In this sample, this clonotype turned up a few times. This rearrangement joins TRBV29-1 to TRBJ2-7; 12 nucleotides agree with TRBD1. CDR1 and CDR2 from the germline V gene are SQVTM and ANQGSEA. Trimming at V came to 6 bases and at J to 2 bases, leaving 2 bases not matched to a gene. CDR3 length equals 13 residues. For the CDR3, the DNA is TGCAGCGTCGGGACAGGGGGCACCTACGAGCAGTACTTC. Translation gives CSVGTGGTYEQYF.

In this sample, this clonotype turned up many times. The chain is built from TRBV6-2 or TRBV6-3 and TRBJ1-5; D not certain. This CDR3 has 14 residues. Looked up from germline, CDR1 is MNHEY and CDR2 is SVGEGT. V lost 3 bases, J lost 0 bases, and 6 bases lay in between. CDR3 DNA: TGTGCCAGCAGTTATGGGGTTAGCAATCAGCCCCAGCATTTT. Its protein product is CASSYGVSNQPQHF.

This clonotype was counted a few times. The CDR3 here is CASSRGLNRGRDLDSPLHF. CDR3 DNA sequence: TGTGCCAGCAGCCGCGGCCTTAACAGGGGGCGCGATTTGGATTCACCCCTCCACTTT. The chain is built from TRBV11-2 and TRBJ1-6; 9 bases are a match to TRBD1. The trim removed 5 bases at V and 8 bases at J, leaving 19 bases unmatched. The germline V gene encodes CDR1 SGHAT and CDR2 FQNNGV. CDR3 length: 19 residues.

This chain uses TRBV9 with TRBJ2-1, with D perhaps matching TRBD1 (5 bases). The germline CDR1 and CDR2 sequences are SGDLS and YYNGEE. The ends were cut back, 4 bases at V and 3 bases at J, with 11 bases in the middle. There are 14 residues in the CDR3. The DNA for the CDR3 is TGTGCCAGCAGCCCAGGGTCAGTCTACAATGAGCAGTTCTTC. This gives the protein CASSPGSVYNEQFF.

This clonotype appeared a few times. J is TRBJ1-5 and V is TRBV7-9; the match to TRBD1 covers 9 bases. This CDR3 has 15 amino acids. Losses at the gene ends were 5 bases for V and 9 bases for J; bases not matched to a gene: 11. Germline assignment: CDR1 SEHNR and CDR2 FQNEAQ (reference sequence). DNA for the CDR3: TGTGCCAGCAGCCCTCTGGGGACAGGGCCCCGGCCCCAGCATTTT. Its protein product is CASSPLGTGPRPQHF. The complete variable domain, with remaining parts taken from reference TRBV7-9 and TRBJ1-5, reads DTGVSQNPRHKITKRGQNVTFRCDPISEHNRLYWYRQTLGQGPEFLTYFQNEAQLEKSRLLSDRFSAERPKGSFSTLEIQRTEQGDSAMYLCASSPLGTGPRPQHFGDGTRLSIL.

In its sample, this clonotype was seen many times. This chain links TRBV7-3 with TRBJ1-1; TRBD1 might be the D (6 bases). The CDR3 has 15 amino acids. The germline gives CDR1 SGHTA, CDR2 FQGTGA. With 5 bases removed from V and 1 base from J, the gap between germline ends came to 14 bases. CDR3: CASSPNLGQNTEAFF. The DNA of the CDR3 is TGTGCCAGCAGCCCGAACCTGGGACAGAACACTGAAGCTTTCTTT.

This clonotype was detected ten times or more. The chain employs TRBV6-2 or TRBV6-3 and TRBJ2-5, with 15 bases matching TRBD2. The germline V gene has CDR1 MNHEY and CDR2 SVGEGT. The trim removed 4 bases at V and 4 bases at J, leaving 1 base unmatched. This CDR3 contains 15 residues. The DNA for the CDR3 is TGTGCCAGCAGTTGGACTAGCGGGGGGGCAGAGACCCAGTACTTC. As protein: CASSWTSGGAETQYF.

The chain carries TRBV9 and TRBJ2-3; 7 bases line up with TRBD1. CDR1 is SGDLS, CDR2 YYNGEE, per germline. J was trimmed by 7 bases and V by 0 bases; bases with no gene match: 5. The CDR3 has 14 amino acids. Here the CDR3 DNA reads TGTGCCAGCAGCGTAGAAGGGACAGCTAATACGCAGTATTTT. Amino acids: CASSVEGTANTQYF. Drawing the rest from reference TRBV9 and TRBJ2-3, the complete variable domain is DSGVTQTPKHLITATGQRVTLRCSPRSGDLSVYWYQQSLDQGLQFLIQYYNGEERAKGNILERFSAQQFPDLHSELNLSSLELGDSALYFCASSVEGTANTQYFGPGTRLTVL.

This clonotype was observed at least ten times. The CDR3 sequence is CASSLETRLDTQYF. The CDR3 DNA sequence: TGTGCCAGCAGCTTGGAAACCCGACTGGATACGCAGTATTTT. The V gene is TRBV5-5, the J gene TRBJ2-3; the D is unclear. CDR1 and CDR2 from the germline V gene are SGHKS and YYEKEE (reference sequence). The CDR3 extends over 14 amino acids. The germline V and J ends were trimmed by 0 bases and 6 bases, with 11 bases remaining between them.

The chain combines TRBV7-9 with TRBJ1-5; TRBD1 is a possible D gene (6 bases). Germline values: CDR1 SEHNR, CDR2 FQNEAQ (reference sequence). V gave up 7 bases and J gave up 3 bases, with 13 bases separating them. This CDR3 contains 14 residues. The CDR3 is CASTGDTTNQPQHF. The DNA for the CDR3 is TGTGCCAGCACCGGGGACACCACCAATCAGCCCCAGCATTTT.

This clonotype was found a few times. The V gene is TRBV5-4, the J gene TRBJ2-3, with no clear D. This CDR3 contains 12 residues. V was shortened by 2 bases and J by 8 bases, with 9 bases between the two germline ends. Germline CDR1 and CDR2: SGHNT and YYREEE (reference sequence). In nucleotides, the CDR3 is TGTGCCAGCAGCTTCTCCGGGCTTACGCAGTATTTT. Amino acids: CASSFSGLTQYF.